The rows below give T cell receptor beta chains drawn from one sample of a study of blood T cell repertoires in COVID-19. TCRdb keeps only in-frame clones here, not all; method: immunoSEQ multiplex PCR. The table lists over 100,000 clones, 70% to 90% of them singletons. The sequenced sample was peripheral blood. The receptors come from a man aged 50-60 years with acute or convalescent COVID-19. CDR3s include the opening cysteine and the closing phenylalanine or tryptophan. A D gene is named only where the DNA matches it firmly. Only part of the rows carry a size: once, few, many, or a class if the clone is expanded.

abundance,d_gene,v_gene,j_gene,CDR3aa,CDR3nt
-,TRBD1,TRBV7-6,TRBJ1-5,CASSFRQGGNQPQHF,TGTGCCAGCAGCTTTCGACAGGGTGGCAATCAGCCCCAGCATTTT
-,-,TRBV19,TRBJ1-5,CASSTSLITGSNQPQHF,TGTGCCAGTAGTACCTCCCTAATCACAGGGTCTAATCAGCCCCAGCATTTT
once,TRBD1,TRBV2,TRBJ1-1,CASSIRTGGDTEAFF,TGTGCCAGCAGCATACGGACAGGGGGGGACACTGAAGCTTTCTTT
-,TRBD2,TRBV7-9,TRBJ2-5,CASSSLWTSGGGETQYF,TGTGCCAGCAGCTCGCTTTGGACTAGCGGGGGAGGAGAGACCCAGTACTTC
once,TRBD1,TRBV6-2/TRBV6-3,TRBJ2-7,CASSYNRGSGLSTYEQYF,TGTGCCAGCAGTTACAACAGGGGGTCCGGGTTAAGCACCTACGAGCAGTACTTC
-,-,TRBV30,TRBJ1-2,CAWGTGWGYGYTF,TGTGCCTGGGGAACAGGGTGGGGCTATGGCTACACCTTC
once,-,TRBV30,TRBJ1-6,CAWSVGPLGGSPLHF,TGTGCCTGGAGTGTCGGGCCGTTGGGAGGTTCACCCCTCCACTTT
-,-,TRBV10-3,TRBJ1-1,CATHPHTSGNTEAFF,TGTGCCACCCACCCCCACACGAGCGGGAACACTGAAGCTTTCTTT
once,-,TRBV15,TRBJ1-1,CATSRWRTGNTEAFF,TGTGCCACCAGCAGATGGCGAACAGGGAACACTGAAGCTTTCTTT
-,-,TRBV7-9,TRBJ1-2,CASSRTDGYTF,TGTGCCAGCAGCCGAACGGATGGCTACACCTTC
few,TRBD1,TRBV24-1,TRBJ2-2,CATSDQQGGNTGELFF,TGTGCCACCAGTGATCAACAGGGGGGTAACACCGGGGAGCTGTTTTTT
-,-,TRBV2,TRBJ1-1,CASSTEGKGGAFF,TGTGCCAGCAGCACCGAAGGGAAAGGGGGAGCTTTCTTT
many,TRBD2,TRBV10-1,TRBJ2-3,CASRPSGTSTDTQYF,TGCGCCAGCAGGCCTAGCGGGACCAGCACAGATACGCAGTATTTT
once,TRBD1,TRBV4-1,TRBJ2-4,CASSRRQGADIQYF,TGCGCCAGCAGCCGGAGACAGGGGGCGGACATTCAGTACTTC
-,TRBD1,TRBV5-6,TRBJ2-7,CASAKDRDRTYEQYF,TGTGCCAGCGCTAAGGATAGGGACAGGACCTACGAGCAGTACTTC
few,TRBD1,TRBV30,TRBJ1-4,CARRDYRGLNEKLFF,TGTGCCCGTCGCGATTACAGGGGCCTGAATGAAAAACTGTTTTTT
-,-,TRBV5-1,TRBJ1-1,CASKGPGGTEAFF,TGCGCCAGTAAAGGACCCGGGGGCACTGAAGCTTTCTTT
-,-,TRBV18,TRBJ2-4,CASSLFDSSITYSLAKNIQYF,TGTGCCAGCTCACTTTTCGACAGCAGCATCACTTATAGCCTAGCCAAAAACATTCAGTACTTC
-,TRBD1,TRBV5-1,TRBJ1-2,CASSITGALGYTF,TGCGCCAGCAGCATAACAGGGGCTTTGGGCTACACCTTC
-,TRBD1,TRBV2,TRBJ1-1,CASRPDRGYAFF,TGTGCCAGCAGGCCGGACAGGGGGTACGCTTTCTTT
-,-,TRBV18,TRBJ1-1,CASSARERNTEAFF,TGTGCCAGCTCAGCCCGGGAGCGTAACACTGAAGCTTTCTTT
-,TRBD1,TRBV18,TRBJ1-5,CASSPGTARGQPQHF,TGTGCCAGCTCACCAGGGACAGCCAGGGGACAGCCCCAGCATTTT